This TCR beta chain originates from a study of OX40 agonist ivuxolimab in advanced cancers. Whole-study findings and limits: CD8+ T cells showed, on average, more clonal expansion than CD4+ cells.

Using immunoSEQ multiplex PCR, the repertoire was profiled, and TCRdb retains in-frame clones only, with some absent. The sample has about 98,000 clones, 85% to 95% seen once. The CDR3 has 13 amino acids. Germline CDR1 reads SGHTA; CDR2 reads FQGTGA. Trimming stripped 4 bases from V and 2 bases from J, with 7 bases between. Concerning this clone itself: Its target is not known.

The input for sequencing was CD4+ or CD8+ T cells sorted from blood, taken in a trial of the OX40 agonist ivuxolimab. The gene calls are TRBV7-3 and TRBJ2-3; no definite D call. This receptor was identified in an adult with an advanced solid tumor such as melanoma, head and neck, liver or kidney cancer. This CDR3 reads CASSSQFTDTQYF. CDR3 bases: TGTGCCAGCAGCTCTCAGTTCACAGATACGCAGTATTTT.